One and the same sample provided the 15 T cell receptor beta chains below, sequenced in a study of blood T cell repertoires in COVID-19 (dated by TCRdb to the early 2020s). To prepare the library, the immunoSEQ multiplex PCR assay was applied. TCRdb limited this immuneACCESS table to in-frame rearrangements with V and J called. A share of clones is missing; checked studies link under half to unresolved V genes, and the rest is unexplained. The sample table lists 360,000 or so clones, approximately 89% of them with a count of one. The ten largest clones add up to 3.5% to 4% of the sample. Material for sequencing was peripheral blood. These receptors all come from a woman aged 55-70 years with COVID-19, enrolled during active disease.

V usage is TRBV5-1 and J usage is TRBJ1-1; 8 nucleotides match TRBD1. CDR1 and CDR2 from the germline V gene are SGHRS and YFSETQ. With 7 bases clipped from V and 0 bases from J, the junction kept 2 bases outside the gene matches. The CDR3 spans 13 residues. The DNA of the CDR3 is TGCGCCAGCCGGGACAGGTTGAACACTGAAGCTTTCTTT. Its translation: CASRDRLNTEAFF.

This chain joins TRBV7-6 and TRBJ2-1; 7 nucleotides align to TRBD2. Trimming cost V 3 bases and J 7 bases; bases outside gene matches: 9. CDR1 and CDR2 (germline): SGHVS, FNYEAQ. This CDR3 spans 15 amino acids. CDR3 bases: TGTGCCAGCAGCTTGGACGGGAAGGGAGGGAATGAGCAGTTCTTC. This translates into CASSLDGKGGNEQFF.

The chain employs TRBV19 and TRBJ1-1; 9 nucleotides align to TRBD1. The CDR3 consists of 14 residues. Per the germline V gene, CDR1 is LNHDA and CDR2 is SQIVND (reference sequence). V shed 5 bases, J shed 2 bases, and the junction held 3 bases outside the gene matches. CDR3 sequence (DNA): TGTGCCAGTAGTTGGGACAGGGTTAACACTGAAGCTTTCTTT. It encodes CASSWDRVNTEAFF.

This chain links TRBV30 with TRBJ2-6, with unresolved D. The CDR3 consists of 12 residues. V lost 3 bases and J lost 7, with 7 bases in between. CDR1 and CDR2 from the germline V gene are GTSNPN and SVGIG (reference sequence). CDR3 residues: CAWRSQANVLTF. Here the CDR3 DNA reads TGTGCCTGGAGAAGCCAAGCCAACGTCCTGACTTTC.

The chain carries TRBV7-9 and TRBJ2-3; 10 bases line up with TRBD2. The CDR3 spans 15 residues. Per germline, CDR1 SEHNR and CDR2 FQNEAQ (reference sequence). With V trimmed by 5 bases and J by 4 bases, 6 bases remained unmatched. CDR3 residues: CASSILAGMADTQYF. CDR3 nucleotides: TGTGCCAGCAGCATACTAGCGGGGATGGCAGATACGCAGTATTTT.

This clone is a singleton in its sample. The genes are TRBV5-4 and TRBJ2-3; D gene unclear. Trimming pared 1 base from V and 8 bases from J, leaving 17 bases between. This CDR3 region has 15 residues. CDR1 and CDR2 (germline): SGHNT, YYREEE (reference sequence). In nucleotides, the CDR3 is TGTGCCAGCAGCTTGAGAGAGGCTGGCGAAGGTACGCAGTATTTT. It translates to CASSLREAGEGTQYF.

The chain joins TRBV2 to TRBJ2-3; D is perhaps TRBD1 (6 bases). CDR1 and CDR2 from the germline V gene are SNHLY and FYNNEI. V shed 5 bases and J shed 3 bases, with 21 bases lying between them. The CDR3 is made up of 17 amino acids. CDR3 DNA sequence: TGTGCCAGCAGTATCATACACCCCAGGGGCGTAACAGATACGCAGTATTTT. It yields the protein CASSIIHPRGVTDTQYF. Supplemented by reference TRBV2 and TRBJ2-3, the full variable domain reads EPEVTQTPSHQVTQMGQEVILRCVPISNHLYFYWYRQILGQKVEFLVSFYNNEISEKSEIFDDQFSVERPDGSNFTLKIRSTKLEDSAMYFCASSIIHPRGVTDTQYFGPGTRLTVL.

This rearrangement joins TRBV9 to TRBJ2-3; D perhaps matches TRBD2 (7 bases). Germline assignment: CDR1 SGDLS and CDR2 YYNGEE. CDR3 length: 18 amino acids. V dropped 0 bases and J dropped 0 bases, with 17 bases sitting between them. CDR3 protein: CASSVAGGLTSSTDTQYF. The CDR3 DNA reads as TGTGCCAGCAGCGTAGCCGGGGGGCTTACCTCTAGCACAGATACGCAGTATTTT. Full variable domain (outside the CDR3, taken from reference TRBV9 and TRBJ2-3): DSGVTQTPKHLITATGQRVTLRCSPRSGDLSVYWYQQSLDQGLQFLIQYYNGEERAKGNILERFSAQQFPDLHSELNLSSLELGDSALYFCASSVAGGLTSSTDTQYFGPGTRLTVL.

The chain couples TRBV7-8 to TRBJ1-2; 8 bases match TRBD1. The V segment lost 1 base and the J segment 11 bases; nucleotides outside the gene matches: 9. The CDR3 totals 14 residues. Germline lookup yields CDR1 SGHVS and CDR2 FQNEAQ. CDR3 in amino acids: CASSLGRTGRGYTF. CDR3 in DNA: TGTGCCAGCAGCTTAGGGAGGACAGGGCGGGGTTACACCTTC.

The chain is built from TRBV24-1 and TRBJ2-2; 7 nucleotides agree with TRBD1. CDR1 is KGHDR, CDR2 SFDVKD, per germline. The CDR3 runs to 16 residues. Germline trimming cut 3 bases from V and 4 bases from J; bases unmatched to any gene: 7. CDR3 loop: CATSDPRTGPTGELFF. The CDR3 DNA reads as TGTGCCACCAGTGATCCCCGGACAGGCCCCACCGGGGAGCTGTTTTTT.

This chain connects TRBV10-3 to TRBJ1-5, with 10 bases fitting TRBD1. The CDR3 is 15 residues long. V shed 2 bases and J 7 bases; nucleotides not matched to a gene: 5. Germline loops: CDR1 ENHRY, CDR2 SYGVKD. CDR3 bases: TGTGCCATCAGTGAGGGGACAGGGGCTATGCAGCCCCAGCATTTT. Translation gives CAISEGTGAMQPQHF.

The rearrangement joins TRBV6-1 to TRBJ2-1; 8 bases match TRBD2. CDR1 is MNHNS, CDR2 SASEGT, per germline. After removal of 2 bases from V and 6 bases from J, the junction contained 6 bases not matched to a gene. The CDR3 extends over 15 amino acids. CDR3 residues: CASSERAGGGNEQFF. CDR3 in DNA: TGTGCCAGCAGTGAACGGGCGGGGGGCGGCAATGAGCAGTTCTTC.

This clone was observed a single time. The chain combines TRBV4-1 with TRBJ2-3, with TRBD1 identical over 7 bases. The CDR3 is 16 residues long. Germline loops: CDR1 MGHRA, CDR2 YSYEKL. With 4 bases clipped from V and 1 base from J, the junction kept 8 bases outside the gene matches. The CDR3 coding sequence is TGCGCCAGCAGCCGCCAAGGGGGCGGAGGCACAGATACGCAGTATTTT. Residues: CASSRQGGGGTDTQYF.

The V gene is TRBV10-3, the J gene TRBJ2-2, with D possibly being TRBD2 (5 bases). CDR1 and CDR2 (germline): ENHRY, SYGVKD. The CDR3 contains 14 residues. V lost 2 bases, J lost 7 bases, and 11 bases lay in between. The CDR3 nucleotides are TGTGCCATCAGTGAGGAGGGTGTAAACGGGGAGCTGTTTTTT. This codes for CAISEEGVNGELFF.

The V and J genes are TRBV5-4 and TRBJ2-1, with 7 nucleotides matching TRBD1. Germline values: CDR1 SGHNT, CDR2 YYREEE (reference sequence). The CDR3 has 16 residues. The V gene end was trimmed by 0 bases and the J gene end by 4 bases; junction bases not matched to a gene: 7. CDR3 in DNA: TGTGCCAGCAGCTTGGCCGGGACAGATCTTTACAATGAGCAGTTCTTC. This sequence encodes CASSLAGTDLYNEQFF.